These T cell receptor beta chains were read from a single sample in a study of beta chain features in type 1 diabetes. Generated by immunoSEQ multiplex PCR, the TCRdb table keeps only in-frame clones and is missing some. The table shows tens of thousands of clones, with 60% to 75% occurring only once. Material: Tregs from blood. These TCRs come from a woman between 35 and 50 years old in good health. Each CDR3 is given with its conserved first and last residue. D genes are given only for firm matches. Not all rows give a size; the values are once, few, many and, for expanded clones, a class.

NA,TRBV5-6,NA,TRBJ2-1,TGTGCCAGCAGCTACCTTCAGGGGCGCTCCTACAATGAGCAGTTCTTC,CASSYLQGRSYNEQFF
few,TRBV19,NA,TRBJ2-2,TGTGCCAGTAGTAAACAGGGCACCGGGGAGCTGTTTTTT,CASSKQGTGELFF
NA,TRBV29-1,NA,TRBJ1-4,TGCAGCGGTGGGAGGGATGAAAAACTGTTTTTT,CSGGRDEKLFF
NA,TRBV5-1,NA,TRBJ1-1,TGCGCCAGCAGCCTACTCACAGGGAACACTGAAGCTTTCTTT,CASSLLTGNTEAFF
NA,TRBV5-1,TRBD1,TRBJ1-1,TGCGCCAGCAGCTTGACGGGACAGGGGAATCAGGCTTTCTTT,CASSLTGQGNQAFF
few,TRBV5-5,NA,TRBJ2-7,TGTGCCAGCAGCTTGGCCCACAGGGATTCCAACGAGCAGTACTTC,CASSLAHRDSNEQYF
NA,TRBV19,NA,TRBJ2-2,TGTGCCAGCTCAAACAGGAAGAAGGGCACCGGGGAGCTGTTTTTT,CASSNRKKGTGELFF
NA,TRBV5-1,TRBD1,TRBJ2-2,TGCGCCAGCAGTCCCTCGGGACAGGGGATAGCGGACACCGGGGAGCTGTTTTTT,CASSPSGQGIADTGELFF
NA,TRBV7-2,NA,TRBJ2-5,TGTGCCAGCAGCTCGACCCGGCGGGTGTACCAAGAGACCCAGTACTTC,CASSSTRRVYQETQYF
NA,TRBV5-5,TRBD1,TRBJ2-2,TGTGCCAGCAGCGATCGACAGGGGACCGGGGAGCTGTTTTTT,CASSDRQGTGELFF
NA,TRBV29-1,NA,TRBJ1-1,TGCAGCGTTGCCCCGGGGGGCAAAGCTTTCTTT,CSVAPGGKAFF
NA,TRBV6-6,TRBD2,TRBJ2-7,TGTGCCAGCAGTAACCTGCCGGGACTAGTCTCCTACGAGCAGTACTTC,CASSNLPGLVSYEQYF
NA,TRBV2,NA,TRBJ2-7,TGTGCCAGCAGACTCGAGGTAGAGCAGTACTTC,CASRLEVEQYF
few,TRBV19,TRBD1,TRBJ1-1,TGTGCCAGCGGCCGTCCAGGGGGGAATGCTTTCTTT,CASGRPGGNAFF
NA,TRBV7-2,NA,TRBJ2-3,TGTGCCAGCAGCCCCAGCGCGCGGGCCCTAGATACGCAGTATTTT,CASSPSARALDTQYF
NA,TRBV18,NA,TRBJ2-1,TGTGCCAGCTCACCGTACGACACCACGAGCCCGTTCTTC,CASSPYDTTSPFF
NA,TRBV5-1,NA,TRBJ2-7,TGCGCCAGCAGCGTTGGGACTGGGGCCTACGAGCAGTACTTC,CASSVGTGAYEQYF
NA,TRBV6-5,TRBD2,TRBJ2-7,TGTGCCAGCACCGACCCCCGGGGGGGACGCTACGAGCAGTACTTC,CASTDPRGGRYEQYF
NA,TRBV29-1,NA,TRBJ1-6,TGCAGCGGGCGGGCAGGAATTAATTCACCCCTCCACTTT,CSGRAGINSPLHF
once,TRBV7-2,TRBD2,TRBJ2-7,TGTGCCAGCAGCTTAAGCGTTCTCCTAGCGGACTCCTACGAGCAGTACTTC,CASSLSVLLADSYEQYF
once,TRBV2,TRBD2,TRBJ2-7,TGTGCCAGCCTCAGACTAGCGGGGACCTCCTACGAGCAGTACTTC,CASLRLAGTSYEQYF
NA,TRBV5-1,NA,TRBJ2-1,TGCGCCAGCAGCCGCCGGGACTTCTCCTACAATGAGCAGTTCTTC,CASSRRDFSYNEQFF
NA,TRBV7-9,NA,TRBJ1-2,TGTGCCAGCCACAGTAACTATGGCTACACCTTC,CASHSNYGYTF
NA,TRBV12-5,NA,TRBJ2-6,TGTGCTAGTGGTCCCACAATTACCCGGGTCTCTGGGGCCAACGTCCTGACTTTC,CASGPTITRVSGANVLTF
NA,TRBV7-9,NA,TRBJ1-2,TGTGCCAGCAGTTATATCAGGGCCGGAGGGGGCTACACCTTC,CASSYIRAGGGYTF
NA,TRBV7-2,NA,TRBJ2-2,TGTGCCAGCAGCTTAGCCCGCCCGCTTCGTACAGCTCCGAACACCGGGGAGCTGTTTTTT,CASSLARPLRTAPNTGELFF
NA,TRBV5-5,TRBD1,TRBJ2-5,TGTGCCAGCAGCTTGGCCTTGACAGGGGGTCAAGAGACCCAGTACTTC,CASSLALTGGQETQYF
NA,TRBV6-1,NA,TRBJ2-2,TGTGCCAGCAGCCGACAGCTAGGGGAGCTGTTTTTT,CASSRQLGELFF
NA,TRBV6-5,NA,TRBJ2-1,TGTGCCAGCAGTTACTCGAAATGGGGCCACAATGAGCAGTTCTTC,CASSYSKWGHNEQFF
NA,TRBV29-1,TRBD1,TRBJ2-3,TGCAGCGTTCGTACAGGGGCGAGAGATACGCAGTATTTT,CSVRTGARDTQYF
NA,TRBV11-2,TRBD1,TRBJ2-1,TGTGCCAGCAGCTTACGGACAGGGTTATCCAATGAGCAGTTCTTC,CASSLRTGLSNEQFF
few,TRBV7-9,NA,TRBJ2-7,TGTGCCAGCAGCTTAGCCAGCGGGTCCTACGAGCAGTACTTC,CASSLASGSYEQYF
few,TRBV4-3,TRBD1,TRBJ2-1,TGCGCCAGCAGCCAGGCTGACAGGGGAGGTGAGCAGTTCTTC,CASSQADRGGEQFF
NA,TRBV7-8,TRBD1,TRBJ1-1,TGTGCCAGCAGCTTTATGACAGGGGGCTCGACTGAAGCTTTCTTT,CASSFMTGGSTEAFF
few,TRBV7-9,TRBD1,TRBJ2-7,TGTGCCAGCAGCCGCTGGACAGGGTCTAACGAGCAGTACTTC,CASSRWTGSNEQYF
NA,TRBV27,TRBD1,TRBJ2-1,TGTGCCAGCAGTTCCTACAGGGGGCGGAAGTTCTTC,CASSSYRGRKFF
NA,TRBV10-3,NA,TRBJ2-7,TGTGCCATCAGCGCGGACAGAAACTCCTACGAGCAGTACTTC,CAISADRNSYEQYF